The T cell receptor beta chain described here comes from a study of molecular identifiers for immune sequencing clone quantification. With RNA at 10%, 30% or 50%, naive CD8 libraries came from roughly 20,000 to 1,000,000 sorted cells. Preparation methods for the bulk TCR libraries were those previously described, with listed TCR primers. A single record per CDR3 protein comes from TCRdb applying MiXCR to the PCR reads. The repertoire includes over 550,000 distinct CDR3 sequences, roughly 25% of them detected once, and 0.7% to 0.95% sits in the top ten. The study, taken as a whole, reports: Among effectors, clones above 20 RNA copies held over 99% of molecules; among naive cells, under 1%.

The germline V gene encodes CDR1 SGHAT and CDR2 FQNNGV. The V gene lost 5 bases and the J gene lost 9 bases, with 11 bases spanning the gap. The CDR3 is 12 residues long. This clonotype occurred many times. Its target is not known. Sequenced sample: naive CD8+ T cells from blood, with Jurkat cell RNA spiked in. As to subset: FACS-sorted CD8+CD4-CCR7+CD45RA+ naive T cells. The TCR comes from a human donor in good health. Some libraries in this study had Jurkat cell RNA spiked in. The chain links TRBV11-2 to TRBJ2-1; D call uncertain. The CDR3 sequence: CASSLDFGEQFF. The CDR3 nucleotides read TGTGCCAGCAGCCTCGACTTCGGTGAGCAGTTCTTC.